This T cell receptor beta chain was documented in a study of human T cells and chemical hapten exposure. The CDR3 is 13 residues long. TCRdb passed the RACE reads through MiXCR, listing each CDR3 protein once. The sample lists more than 75,000 distinct CDR3 sequences; roughly 10% were seen once. The sample's time point: patch test 2, 6 weeks after DPC sensitization. Treatment specified: therapeutic diphenylcyclopropenone sensitization with weekly scalp DPC. With regard to this clonotype: One junction end does not reproduce the germline sequence, and a read error may be involved.

V is TRBV12-3 or TRBV12-4 and J is TRBJ1-1; a weak D match, TRBD1 (5 bases). This sample comprised whole blood, obtained in connection with sensitization to the hapten diphenylcyclopropenone (DPC). This clonotype originated in a woman aged 25 to 39 with alopecia areata. Some clones in this sample may be carry-over from other donors' samples. CDR3 nucleotide sequence: TGTGCCAGCAGTTCAAAGGGACTTACTGGAGCTTTCTTT. Translation gives CASSSKGLTGAFF.